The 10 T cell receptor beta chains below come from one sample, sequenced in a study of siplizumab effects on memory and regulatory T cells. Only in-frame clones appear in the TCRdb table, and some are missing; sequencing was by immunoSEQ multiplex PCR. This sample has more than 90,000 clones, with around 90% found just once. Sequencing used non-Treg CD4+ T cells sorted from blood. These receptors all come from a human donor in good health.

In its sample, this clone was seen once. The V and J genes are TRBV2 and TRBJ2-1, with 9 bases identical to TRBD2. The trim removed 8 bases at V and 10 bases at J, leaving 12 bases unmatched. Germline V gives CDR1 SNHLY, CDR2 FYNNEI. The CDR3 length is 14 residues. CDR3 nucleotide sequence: TGTGCCAGCTGCTCGGCTAGCGGGACACGCGAGCAGTTCTTC. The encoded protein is CASCSASGTREQFF.

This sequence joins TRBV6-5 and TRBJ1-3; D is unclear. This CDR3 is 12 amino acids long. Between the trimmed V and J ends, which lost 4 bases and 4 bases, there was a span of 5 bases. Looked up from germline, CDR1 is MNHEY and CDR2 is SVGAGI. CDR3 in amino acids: CASSSRGNTIYF. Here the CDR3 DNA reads TGTGCCAGCAGTTCGCGGGGAAACACCATATATTTT.

CDR3 in DNA: TGTGCCAGCAGTGATCTCACACAGGGAAACTATGGCTACACCTTC. This encodes CASSDLTQGNYGYTF. The chain joins TRBV25-1 to TRBJ1-2; D might be TRBD1 (6 bases). This CDR3 is built from 15 residues. V was cut by 3 bases and J by 2 bases, with 13 bases left in between. Germline assignment: CDR1 MGHDK and CDR2 SYGVNS.

The CDR3 bases are TGTGCCAGCAGAGGGAGAGGCGAAACTTTCTTT. It yields the protein CASRGRGETFF. This rearrangement joins TRBV6-6 to TRBJ1-1; D call uncertain. Germline CDR1 and CDR2: MNHNY and SVGAGI (reference sequence). Trimming shortened V by 6 bases and J by 12 bases, and 14 bases separated the two germline ends. The CDR3 is 11 residues long.

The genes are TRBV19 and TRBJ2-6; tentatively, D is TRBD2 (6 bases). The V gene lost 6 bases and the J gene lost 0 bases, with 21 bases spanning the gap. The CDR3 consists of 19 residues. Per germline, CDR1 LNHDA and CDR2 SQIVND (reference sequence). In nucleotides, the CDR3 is TGTGCCAGTAGGGACTATAGTGGGACGGGTGACTCTGGGGCCAACGTCCTGACTTTC. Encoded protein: CASRDYSGTGDSGANVLTF.

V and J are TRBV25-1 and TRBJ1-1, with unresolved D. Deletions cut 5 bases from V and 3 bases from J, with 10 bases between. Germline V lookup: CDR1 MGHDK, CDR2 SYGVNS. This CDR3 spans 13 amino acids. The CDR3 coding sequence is TGTGCCAGCAGTCCCCGGACCCACACTGAAGCTTTCTTT. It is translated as CASSPRTHTEAFF.

The CDR3 nucleotides are TGTGCCATCAGCGGTAGCGGGAGCCCAGATACGCAGTATTTT. Residues: CAISGSGSPDTQYF. V and J are TRBV10-3 and TRBJ2-3; 9 bases match TRBD2. Unmatched junction bases numbered 5, after V lost 6 bases and J lost 4 bases. Germline V gene sequence: CDR1 ENHRY, CDR2 SYGVKD. The CDR3 is made up of 14 amino acids.

Here the CDR3 reads CASSDKTYEQYF. In DNA form, the CDR3 reads TGTGCCAGCAGTGACAAGACCTACGAGCAGTACTTC. The genes are TRBV25-1 and TRBJ2-7; D not certain. There are 12 residues in the CDR3. The V gene lost 3 bases and the J gene lost 2 bases, with 5 bases spanning the gap. Germline lookup yields CDR1 MGHDK and CDR2 SYGVNS.

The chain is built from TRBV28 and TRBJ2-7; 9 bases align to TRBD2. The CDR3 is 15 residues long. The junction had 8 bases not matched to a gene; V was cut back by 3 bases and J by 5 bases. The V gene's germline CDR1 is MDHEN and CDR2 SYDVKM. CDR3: CASSFGAGGIHEQYF. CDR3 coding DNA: TGTGCCAGCAGTTTCGGGGCGGGAGGGATCCACGAGCAGTACTTC.

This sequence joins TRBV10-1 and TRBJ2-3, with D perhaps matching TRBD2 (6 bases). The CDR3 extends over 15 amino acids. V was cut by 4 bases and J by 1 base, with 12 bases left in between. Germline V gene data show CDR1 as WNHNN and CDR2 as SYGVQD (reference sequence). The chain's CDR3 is CASSGVLARTDTQYF. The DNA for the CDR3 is TGCGCCAGCAGTGGGGTACTAGCCCGCACAGATACGCAGTATTTT.